The clone carrying this TCR beta chain has only one observation. This sample is part of a study of blood T cell repertoires in COVID-19. Study information: Sources were T cells, B-cell-depleted T cells, or PBMCs; the material itself was cDNA or gDNA.

Data came from immunoSEQ multiplex PCR; TCRdb stores just in-frame clones and leaves some out. The repertoire has about 180,000 clones, 80% to 90% of them found once; the top ten carry roughly 2%. The CDR3 runs 14 residues. V gave up 9 bases and J gave up 1 base; unmatched junction bases: 5. Germline values: CDR1 WNHNN, CDR2 SYGVQD (reference sequence). The chain links TRBV10-1 to TRBJ1-1; TRBD1 matches at 10 bases. The source is a man aged 18 to 30 who had recovered from COVID-19. Sequencing input: peripheral blood. The CDR3 DNA follows: TGCGCCAGTGGACAGGGGGGGACGAACACTGAAGCTTTCTTT. This encodes CASGQGGTNTEAFF.